Following are 19 T cell receptor delta chains from one sample sequenced in a study of gamma-delta chains in newborns, infants, children (dated by TCRdb to about 2019). Sequencing instrument: Illumina MiSeq. For TCRdb, the public reads were processed anew by CATT, and duplicate DNA sequences were folded into one row. The sample contains more than 5,000 delta-chain clones, 18% of them found a single time. Clones ranked in the top ten supply 5.2% of the sample. Sequenced input: blood. These receptors were collected from a child who was a newborn, infant or young child, either healthy, febrile or measles-vaccinated (not recorded which).

The sample holds a few counts of this clone. The chain carries TRDV1 and TRDJ1; D is undetermined. CDR3 size: 16 residues. The germline gives CDR1 TSWWSYY, CDR2 QGS. V dropped 0 bases and J dropped 3 bases, with 14 bases sitting between them. CDR3 sequence (DNA): TGTGCTCTTGGGGAACTTACCCGGAGAACTTCCGATAAACTCATCTTT. It encodes CALGELTRRTSDKLIF.

The chain has TRDV1 and TRDJ1; 10 nucleotides match TRDD3. The J gene was not available in TCRdb and was assigned here by matching the DNA to germline segments. Unmatched junction bases numbered 21, after V lost 4 bases and J lost 4 bases. This CDR3 region has 20 residues. Germline assignment: CDR1 TSWWSYY and CDR2 QGS. The CDR3 region has the DNA TGTGCTCTTGGGGGCCCCTTCACAAGGGGGTACTGGGGGATTCTCGATAAACTCATCTTT. Its protein product is CALGGPFTRGYWGILDKLIF.

Concerning this clone itself: A single base separates this from a much larger clone, so it may be a read error. The sample contains more than one DNA sequence encoding this CDR3. The gene calls are TRDV1 and TRDJ1; D call uncertain. Germline CDR1 TSWWSYY, CDR2 QGS. The CDR3 sequence is 20 residues long. The CDR3 loop is CALGDSYSGRGLPYTDKLIF. The CDR3 DNA follows: TGTGCTCTTGGGGATTCATACTCGGGTAGGGGCTTACCTTACACCGATAAGCTCATCTTT.

V is TRDV1 and J is TRDJ1, with 8 bases identical to TRDD3. V trimming: 5 bases; J trimming: 3 bases; junction bases outside the gene matches: 11. The germline V gene has CDR1 TSWWSYY and CDR2 QGS. There are 16 residues in the CDR3. DNA of the CDR3: TGTGCTCTTGGGAGGCCTATACTGGGGGCCTCCGATAAACTCATCTTT. It specifies CALGRPILGASDKLIF.

The chain joins TRDV2 to TRDJ3; 9 nucleotides match TRDD3. Assignment of the J gene here rests on matching the DNA to germline, because TCRdb gives none. The V gene's germline CDR1 is GEAIGNYY and CDR2 EKD. V was pared by 2 bases and J by 0 bases, with 13 bases of the junction left unmatched. This CDR3 region has 21 residues. DNA of the CDR3: TGTGCCTGTGACAAAAACTGGGGGACCCAACGTAGCTCCTGGGACACCCGACAGATGTTTTTC. This encodes CACDKNWGTQRSSWDTRQMFF.

By its share, this clone is medium-sized. The gene calls are TRDV2 and TRDJ1; 11 bases match TRDD3. CDR1 is GEAIGNYY, CDR2 EKD, per germline. The ends lost 2 bases at V and 5 bases at J; junction bases unmatched: 6. CDR3 length equals 15 residues. CDR3 sequence (DNA): TGTGCCTGTGACAAACTGGGGGATAGTACTGATAAACTCATCTTT. This codes for CACDKLGDSTDKLIF.

Note on this clone: With a much larger clone just one base away, this may be a read error. Here the J gene is TRDJ2 and the V gene is not called; the table assigns TRDD3, which was not confirmed against the DNA. The CDR3 totals 21 residues. As DNA, the CDR3 is TGTGCTCTTGGGGAACGGCTGTGGTGGGGTATACCTGTCACTTTGACAGCACAACTCTTCTTT. It encodes CALGERLWWGIPVTLTAQLFF.

In regard to this clone: A much larger clone differs from this one at a single base, so this may be a read error. The gene calls are TRDV2 and TRDJ3; D gene uncertain. Since TCRdb gives no J gene, matching the DNA to germline was used here to assign it. Germline-derived CDR1 and CDR2 are GEAIGNYY and EKD. With 2 bases removed from V and 0 bases from J, the gap between germline ends came to 10 bases. The CDR3 runs to 17 residues. The chain's CDR3 is CACDIIMRSWDTRQMFF. The CDR3 region has the DNA TGTGCCTGTGACATAATCATGCGCTCCTGGGACACCCGACAGATGTTTTTC.

This clone is classed as medium-sized (0.01 to 0.1%). This chain connects TRDV1 to TRDJ1; TRDD2 is a possible D gene (6 bases). Looked up from germline, CDR1 is TSWWSYY and CDR2 is QGS. CDR3 length: 21 residues. Trimming shortened V by 2 bases and J by 1 base, and 29 bases separated the two germline ends. DNA of the CDR3: TGTGCTCTTGGGGAATGGGCTCCTACAGAGTTACATAAAAGGACCACCGATAAACTCATCTTT. Translation gives CALGEWAPTELHKRTTDKLIF.

This clone has only a few counts. One end of the junction is discordant with germline, which a read error may explain. V and J are TRDV2 and TRDJ1; 12 bases line up with TRDD3. The CDR3 is made up of 19 amino acids. Germline assignment: CDR1 GEAIGNYY and CDR2 EKD. CDR3 DNA sequence: TGTGCCTGTGACTCCGTACTGGGGGATACCCGGAGCGCCACCGATAAACTCACCTTT. It yields the protein CACDSVLGDTRSATDKLTF.

The V gene reported is TRDV1; the J gene is uncalled; the D call TRDD3 from the table was never checked on the DNA. Germline CDR1 is TSWWSYY and CDR2 is QGS. This CDR3 contains 18 residues. DNA for the CDR3: TGTGCTCTTGGGGAACCTAATGCTGCTATGTTTTACACCGATAAAATCATCTTT. It translates to CALGEPNAAMFYTDKIIF.

This clone is medium-sized (0.01 to 0.1%). This chain connects TRDV2 to TRDJ3; 11 positions agree with TRDD3. Trimming cost V 3 bases and J 0 bases; bases outside gene matches: 6. The CDR3 has 19 residues. Germline V lookup: CDR1 GEAIGNYY, CDR2 EKD. CDR3 protein: CACDSLGDTSSWDTRQMFF. The CDR3 bases are TGTGCCTGTGACTCCTTGGGGGATACGAGCTCCTGGGACACCCGACAGATGTTTTTC.

The CDR3 spells CAATLSHHDTDKLIF. CDR3 DNA: TGTGCAGCAACCTTGTCTCATCACGACACCGATAAACTCATCTTT. The V and J genes are TRAV29/DV5 and TRDJ1, with unresolved D. Germline CDR1 and CDR2: NSMFDY and ISSIKDK. V was clipped by 3 bases and J by 0 bases, with 15 bases between them. CDR3 length equals 15 residues. The whole variable domain, filled in from reference TRAV29/DV5 and TRDJ1, reads DQQVKQNSPSLSVQEGRISILNCDYTNSMFDYFLWYKKYPAEGPTFLISISSIKDKNEDGRFTVFLNKSAKHLSLHIVPSQPGDSAVYFCAATLSHHDTDKLIFGKGTRVTVEP.

This clone occurred once. There is no J gene call, but TRDV2 is given as the V gene; the table's D call, TRDD3, was not checked against the DNA. The CDR3 consists of 19 residues. The V gene's germline CDR1 is GEAIGNYY and CDR2 EKD. The CDR3 sequence: CACDTGSEGTLSATDKIIF. CDR3 DNA sequence: TGTGCCTGTGACACCGGGTCGGAGGGGACCCTGTCGGCCACCGATAAAATCATCTTT.

Points on this clone: A much larger clone differs from this one at a single base, so this may be a read error. This rearrangement joins TRDV2 to TRDJ1; D gene unclear. The V and J ends lost 4 bases and 0 bases respectively, with 17 bases between them. Germline lookup yields CDR1 GEAIGNYY and CDR2 EKD. CDR3 length equals 16 residues. Written as DNA, the CDR3 is TGTGCCTGTGATTCGTTACTGAGTGACCACACCGATAAACTCATCTTT. Translating gives CACDSLLSDHTDKLIF.

This clone is termed medium-sized. The rearrangement links TRDV2 to TRDJ1, with 9 bases fitting TRDD3. This CDR3 region has 18 residues. CDR1 and CDR2 from the germline V gene are GEAIGNYY and EKD. Trimming at V came to 3 bases and at J to 0 bases, leaving 13 bases not matched to a gene. The CDR3 nucleotides read TGTGCCTGTGACTCTAATTTCGCTGGGGGATCCTACACCGATAAACTCATCTTT. The encoded protein is CACDSNFAGGSYTDKLIF.

The CDR3 loop is CALGELSTRTGGYVDTDKLIF. The CDR3 coding sequence is TGTGCTCTTGGGGAACTCTCTACGAGGACTGGGGGATACGTCGATACCGATAAACTCATCTTT. This chain links TRDV1 with TRDJ1; 13 bases are shared with TRDD3. This CDR3 region has 21 residues. The V segment lost 0 bases and the J segment 2 bases; nucleotides outside the gene matches: 15. The germline gives CDR1 TSWWSYY, CDR2 QGS.

This clone has more than one count but fewer than ten. One end of the junction varies from germline; a read error may be responsible. Here the CDR3 reads CACDTIVLGDADHTDKLIF. As DNA, the CDR3 is TGTGCCTGTGACACCATTGTACTGGGGGATGCGGACCACACCGATAAACTCATCTTC. The chain combines TRDV2 with TRDJ1; TRDD3 aligns across 10 bases. CDR3 size: 19 residues. Germline V gene data show CDR1 as GEAIGNYY and CDR2 as EKD.

Points on this clone: A far larger clone differs by one base, so this is likely a read error. This sample includes further DNA sequences coding for the same CDR3. The rearrangement uses TRDV2 and TRDJ3; no firm D call. This CDR3 comprises 13 residues. Germline V gene data show CDR1 as GEAIGNYY and CDR2 as EKD. The CDR3 here is CACDTWDTRQMFF. The DNA of the CDR3 is TGTGCCTGCGACACCTGGGACACCCGACAGATGTTTTTC.